This T cell receptor beta chain was identified during a study of OX40 agonist ivuxolimab in advanced cancers. Study as a whole: The patients received ivuxolimab by intravenous route every 2 weeks at 0.01 to 10 mg/kg. Every patient in dose escalation had hepatocellular carcinoma, melanoma, renal cell or head and neck cancer. Whole-study results and caveats: Both CD4+ and CD8+ T cell populations in blood had undergone clonal expansion by week 6 at 0.1 to 3.0 mg/kg.

The CDR3 spans 13 residues. Germline-derived CDR1 and CDR2 are SGHVS and FNYEAQ. V lost 5 bases to trimming and J lost 4 bases, with 11 bases between them. Clones were read by immunoSEQ multiplex PCR, and TCRdb kept only the in-frame ones, dropping some. This repertoire shows about 150,000 clones, approximately 94% found once; its top ten account for around 0.33%. Blood sampling took place at baseline, cycle 4 day 1, and cycle 7 day 1. As concerns this clone: The antigen remains unidentified.

Material: CD4+ or CD8+ T cells sorted from blood, obtained in a trial of the OX40 agonist ivuxolimab. The TCR was taken from an adult with an advanced solid tumor such as melanoma, head and neck, liver or kidney cancer. This chain links TRBV7-6 with TRBJ1-2; tentatively, D is TRBD1 (5 bases). This CDR3 is CASSPRGVYGYTF. The CDR3 nucleotides read TGTGCCAGCAGCCCCCGGGGGGTCTATGGCTACACCTTC.